This TCR beta chain comes out of a study of T cells after yellow fever vaccination. Overall study findings and caveats: Clonotypes that responded to the vaccine were almost all undetectable in sorted memory subsets on day 0. Weaker overall, the secondary response nonetheless peaked faster (day 5 versus 15). From the bulk population, abundant clonotypes could contaminate and appear within FACS-sorted repertoires.

TCRdb ran MiXCR on the 5' RACE reads and lists one entry per CDR3 protein. This table has over 45,000 distinct CDR3 sequences, approximately 5.5% appearing once. Germline V CDR1 and CDR2: SGHVS, FNYEAQ. This CDR3 is built from 15 residues. V shed 5 bases, J shed 5 bases, and the junction held 7 bases outside the gene matches. The chain uses TRBV7-6 and TRBJ2-1; 9 bases map to TRBD2. This TCR was sampled from a man aged 18 to 35 who received the YFV17D yellow fever vaccine. The sample here was PBMCs, either bulk or a sorted T-cell subset (CD4+, CD8+, memory, or dextramer-sorted; not recorded which), taken on the day of the yellow fever booster vaccination. This chain's CDR3 is CASSATSGWDNEQFF. CDR3 sequence (DNA): TGTGCCAGCAGCGCCACTAGCGGGTGGGACAATGAGCAGTTCTTC.